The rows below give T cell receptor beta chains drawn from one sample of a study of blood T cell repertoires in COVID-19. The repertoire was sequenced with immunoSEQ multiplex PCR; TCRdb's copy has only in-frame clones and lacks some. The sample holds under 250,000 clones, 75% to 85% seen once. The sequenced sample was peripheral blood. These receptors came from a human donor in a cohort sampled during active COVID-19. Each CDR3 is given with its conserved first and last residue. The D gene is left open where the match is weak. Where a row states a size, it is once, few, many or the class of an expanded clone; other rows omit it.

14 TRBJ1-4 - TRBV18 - TGTGCCAGCTCACCGGACAGCTTTAATGAAAAACTGTTTTTT CASSPDSFNEKLFF
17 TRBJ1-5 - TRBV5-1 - TGCGCCAGCAGCCGTAGACCCAGGGGTTTCGATTATCAGCCCCAGCATTTT CASSRRPRGFDYQPQHF
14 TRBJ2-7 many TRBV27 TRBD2 TGTGCCAGCGCAAATCTAGCGGGAAGCGGCGAGCAGTACTTC CASANLAGSGEQYF
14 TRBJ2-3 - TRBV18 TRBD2 TGTGCCAGCTCACTCGGGGAGGGGACAGATACGCAGTATTTT CASSLGEGTDTQYF
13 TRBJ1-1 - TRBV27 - TGTGCCAGCAGTCCCCGGAGGGACACTGAAGCTTTCTTT CASSPRRDTEAFF
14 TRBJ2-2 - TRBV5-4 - TGTGCCAGCAGCTCGAGAGGAGTAGCCGGGGAGCTGTTTTTT CASSSRGVAGELFF
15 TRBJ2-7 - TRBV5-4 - TGTGCCAGCAGCCCTACCGGGACAAGCCCGAGGGAGCAGTACTTC CASSPTGTSPREQYF
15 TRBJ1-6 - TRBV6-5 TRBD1 TGTGCCAGCAAACAACAGGGGGATCTCAATTCACCCCTCCACTTT CASKQQGDLNSPLHF
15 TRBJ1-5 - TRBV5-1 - TGCGCCAGCAGGCCCTTCCCCGACAGCTATCAGCCCCAGCATTTT CASRPFPDSYQPQHF
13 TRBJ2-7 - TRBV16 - TGTGCCAGCAGCCCCGCCCCAGCCTACGAGCAGTACTTC CASSPAPAYEQYF
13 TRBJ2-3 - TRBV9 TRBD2 TGTGCCAGCAGCGTAGCTGAGCGGGGGGGCCAGTATTTT CASSVAERGGQYF
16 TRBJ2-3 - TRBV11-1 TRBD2 TGTGCCAGCAGCTTCCGGGACTACGGGGACACAGATACGCAGTATTTT CASSFRDYGDTDTQYF
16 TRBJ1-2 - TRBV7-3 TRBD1 TGTGCCAGCAGCTTGGGACAGGCAAGAACTAACTATGGCTACACCTTC CASSLGQARTNYGYTF
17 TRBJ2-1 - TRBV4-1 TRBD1 TGCGCCAGCAGCCGACACACCGGGACAGGGGCCTACAATGAGCAGTTCTTC CASSRHTGTGAYNEQFF
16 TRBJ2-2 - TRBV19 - TGTGCCAGTCAGATGGGGATCTGGCGGGGCACCGGGGAGCTGTTTTTT CASQMGIWRGTGELFF